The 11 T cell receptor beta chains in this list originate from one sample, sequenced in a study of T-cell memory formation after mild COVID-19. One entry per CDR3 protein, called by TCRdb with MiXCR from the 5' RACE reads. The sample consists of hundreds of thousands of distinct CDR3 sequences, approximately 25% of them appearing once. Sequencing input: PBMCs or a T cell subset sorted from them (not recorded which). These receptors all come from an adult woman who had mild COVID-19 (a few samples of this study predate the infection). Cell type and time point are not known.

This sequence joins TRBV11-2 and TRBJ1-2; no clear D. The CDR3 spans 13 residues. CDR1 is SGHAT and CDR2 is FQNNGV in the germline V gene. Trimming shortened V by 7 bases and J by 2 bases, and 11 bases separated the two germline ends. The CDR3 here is CASTLSGNYGYTF. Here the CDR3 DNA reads TGTGCCAGCACCTTGAGCGGGAACTATGGCTACACCTTC. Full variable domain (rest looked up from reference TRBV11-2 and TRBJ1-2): EAGVAQSPRYKIIEKRQSVAFWCNPISGHATLYWYQQILGQGPKLLIQFQNNGVVDDSQLPKDRFSAERLKGVDSTLKIQPAKLEDSAVYLCASTLSGNYGYTFGSGTRLTVV.

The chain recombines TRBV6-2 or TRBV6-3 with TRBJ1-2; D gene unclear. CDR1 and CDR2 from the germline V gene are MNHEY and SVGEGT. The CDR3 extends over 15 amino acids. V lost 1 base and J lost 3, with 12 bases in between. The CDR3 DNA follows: TGTGCCAGCAGTTACTTGCGCCCGCCTGACTATGGCTACACCTTC. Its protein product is CASSYLRPPDYGYTF.

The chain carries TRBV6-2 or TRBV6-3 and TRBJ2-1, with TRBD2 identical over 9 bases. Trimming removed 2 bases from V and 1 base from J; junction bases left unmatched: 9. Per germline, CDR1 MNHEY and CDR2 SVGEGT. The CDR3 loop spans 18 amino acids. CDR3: CASSYPDSGSGSYNEQFF. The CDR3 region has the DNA TGTGCCAGCAGTTACCCTGATAGCGGGAGCGGTTCCTACAATGAGCAGTTCTTC.

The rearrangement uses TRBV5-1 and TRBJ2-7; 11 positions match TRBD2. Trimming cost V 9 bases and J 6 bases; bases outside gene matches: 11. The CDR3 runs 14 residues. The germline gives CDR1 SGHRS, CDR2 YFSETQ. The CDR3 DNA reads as TGCGCCACCGCGACCGGGACTAGCGGCCGCGAGCAGTACTTC. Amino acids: CATATGTSGREQYF.

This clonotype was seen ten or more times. Here the CDR3 DNA reads TGTGCCTCTGCTTCAGGGGATGTCGAGACCCAGTACTTC. Its protein is CASASGDVETQYF. The V gene is TRBV15, the J gene TRBJ2-5; D possibly corresponds to TRBD1 (6 bases). Trimming left V 11 bases short and J 5 bases short, with 18 bases between. Per germline, CDR1 LNHNV and CDR2 YYDKDF (reference sequence). The CDR3 covers 13 residues.

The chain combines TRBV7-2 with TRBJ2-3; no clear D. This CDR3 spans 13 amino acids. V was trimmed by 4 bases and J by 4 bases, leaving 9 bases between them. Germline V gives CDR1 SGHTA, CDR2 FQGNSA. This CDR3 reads CASSYNRADTQYF. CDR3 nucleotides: TGTGCCAGCAGCTATAATAGGGCAGATACGCAGTATTTT. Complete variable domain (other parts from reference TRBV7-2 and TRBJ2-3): GAGVSQSPSNKVTEKGKDVELRCDPISGHTALYWYRQSLGQGLEFLIYFQGNSAPDKSGLPSDRFSAERTGGSVSTLTIQRTQQEDSAVYLCASSYNRADTQYFGPGTRLTVL.

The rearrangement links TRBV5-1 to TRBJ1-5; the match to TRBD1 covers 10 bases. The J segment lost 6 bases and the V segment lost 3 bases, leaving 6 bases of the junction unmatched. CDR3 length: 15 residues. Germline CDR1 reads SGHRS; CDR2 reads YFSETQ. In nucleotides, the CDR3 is TGCGCCAGCAGCTCGGGGACAGGGGCAGGTCAGCCCCAGCATTTT. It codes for CASSSGTGAGQPQHF.

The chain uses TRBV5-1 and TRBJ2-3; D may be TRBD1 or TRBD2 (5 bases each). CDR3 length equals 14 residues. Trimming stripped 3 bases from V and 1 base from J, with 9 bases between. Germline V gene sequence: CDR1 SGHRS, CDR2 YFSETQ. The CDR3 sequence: CASSSGPGTDTQYF. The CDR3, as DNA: TGCGCCAGCAGCTCGGGACCGGGCACAGATACGCAGTATTTT.

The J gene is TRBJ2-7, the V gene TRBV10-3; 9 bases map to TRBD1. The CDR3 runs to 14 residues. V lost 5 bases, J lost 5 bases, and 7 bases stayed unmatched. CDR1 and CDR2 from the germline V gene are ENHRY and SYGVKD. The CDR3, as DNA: TGTGCCATCAGTCCCCCGGACAGGGGTAACGAGCAGTACTTC. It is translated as CAISPPDRGNEQYF.

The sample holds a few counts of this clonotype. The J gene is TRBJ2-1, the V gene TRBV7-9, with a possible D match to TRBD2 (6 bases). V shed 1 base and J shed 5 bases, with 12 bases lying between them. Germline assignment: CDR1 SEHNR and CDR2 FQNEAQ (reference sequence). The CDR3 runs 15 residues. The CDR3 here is CASSLVGSGDNEQFF. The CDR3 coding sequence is TGTGCCAGCAGCTTAGTCGGGTCGGGGGACAATGAGCAGTTCTTC.

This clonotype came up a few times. In DNA, the CDR3 is TGTGCCAGCAGCGAGTTAGCGGGGTTGTACAATGAGCAGTTCTTC. It encodes CASSELAGLYNEQFF. This rearrangement joins TRBV7-2 to TRBJ2-1; 8 nucleotides align to TRBD2. V was pared by 5 bases and J by 4 bases, with 7 bases of the junction left unmatched. The CDR3 totals 15 residues. The germline CDR1 and CDR2 sequences are SGHTA and FQGNSA.